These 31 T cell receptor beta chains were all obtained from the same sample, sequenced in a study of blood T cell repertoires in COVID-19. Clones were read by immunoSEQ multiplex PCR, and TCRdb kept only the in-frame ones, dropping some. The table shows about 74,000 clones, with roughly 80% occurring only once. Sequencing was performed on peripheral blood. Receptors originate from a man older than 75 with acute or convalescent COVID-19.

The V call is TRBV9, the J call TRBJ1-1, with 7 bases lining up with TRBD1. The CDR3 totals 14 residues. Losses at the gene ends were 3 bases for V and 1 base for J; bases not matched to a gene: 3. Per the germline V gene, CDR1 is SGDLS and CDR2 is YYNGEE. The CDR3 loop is CASSARQGNTEAFF. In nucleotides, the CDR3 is TGTGCCAGCAGCGCCAGACAGGGGAACACTGAAGCTTTCTTT.

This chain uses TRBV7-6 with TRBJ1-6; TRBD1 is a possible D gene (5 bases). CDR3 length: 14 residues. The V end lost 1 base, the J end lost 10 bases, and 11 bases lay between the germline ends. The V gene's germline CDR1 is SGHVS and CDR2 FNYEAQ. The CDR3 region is CASSLGGVQSPLHF. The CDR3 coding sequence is TGTGCCAGCAGCTTAGGGGGGGTTCAGTCACCCCTCCACTTT.

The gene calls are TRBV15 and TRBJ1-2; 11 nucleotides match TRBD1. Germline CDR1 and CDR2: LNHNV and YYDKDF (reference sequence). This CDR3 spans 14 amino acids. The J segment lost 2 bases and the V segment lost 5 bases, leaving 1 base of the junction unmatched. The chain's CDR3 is CATSGTGGNYGYTF. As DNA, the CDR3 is TGTGCCACCAGCGGGACAGGGGGGAACTATGGCTACACCTTC.

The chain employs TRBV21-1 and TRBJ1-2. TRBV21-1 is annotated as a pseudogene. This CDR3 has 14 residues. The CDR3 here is CASSKEDEYYGYTF. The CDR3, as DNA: TGTGCCAGCAGCAAGGAGGACGAGTACTATGGCTACACCTTC.

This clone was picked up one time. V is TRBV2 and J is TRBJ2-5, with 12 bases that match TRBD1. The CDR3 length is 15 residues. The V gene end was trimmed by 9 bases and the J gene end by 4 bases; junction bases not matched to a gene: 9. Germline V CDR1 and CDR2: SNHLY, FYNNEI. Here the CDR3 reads CASNPGTGGVETQYF. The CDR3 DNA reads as TGTGCCAGTAATCCCGGGACAGGGGGCGTAGAGACCCAGTACTTC.

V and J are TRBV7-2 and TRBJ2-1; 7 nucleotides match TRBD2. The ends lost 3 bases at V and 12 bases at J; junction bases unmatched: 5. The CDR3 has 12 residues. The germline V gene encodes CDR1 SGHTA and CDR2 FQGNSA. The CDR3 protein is CASSFSGSSQFF. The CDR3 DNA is TGTGCCAGCAGCTTTAGCGGGTCTTCGCAGTTCTTC.

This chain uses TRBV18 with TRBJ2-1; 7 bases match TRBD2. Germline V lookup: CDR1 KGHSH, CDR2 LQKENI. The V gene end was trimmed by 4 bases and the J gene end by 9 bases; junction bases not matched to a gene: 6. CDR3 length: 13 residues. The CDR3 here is CASSRTSAGEQFF. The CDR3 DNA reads TGTGCCAGCTCACGGACTAGTGCCGGTGAGCAGTTCTTC.

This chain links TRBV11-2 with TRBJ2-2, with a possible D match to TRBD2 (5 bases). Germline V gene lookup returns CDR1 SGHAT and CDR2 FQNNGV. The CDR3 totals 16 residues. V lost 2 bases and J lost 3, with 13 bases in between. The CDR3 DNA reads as TGTGCCAGCAGCTTAAATCCACAGAGGGACACCGGGGAGCTGTTTTTT. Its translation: CASSLNPQRDTGELFF. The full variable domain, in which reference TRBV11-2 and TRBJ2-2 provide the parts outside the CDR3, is EAGVAQSPRYKIIEKRQSVAFWCNPISGHATLYWYQQILGQGPKLLIQFQNNGVVDDSQLPKDRFSAERLKGVDSTLKIQPAKLEDSAVYLCASSLNPQRDTGELFFGEGSRLTVL.

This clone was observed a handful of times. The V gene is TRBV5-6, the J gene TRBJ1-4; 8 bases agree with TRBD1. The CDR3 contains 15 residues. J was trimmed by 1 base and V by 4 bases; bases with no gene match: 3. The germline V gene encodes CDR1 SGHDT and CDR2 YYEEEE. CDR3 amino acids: CASSAGTGTNEKLFF. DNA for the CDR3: TGTGCCAGCAGCGCCGGGACAGGAACTAATGAAAAACTGTTTTTT. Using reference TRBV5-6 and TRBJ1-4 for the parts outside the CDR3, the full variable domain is DAGVTQSPTHLIKTRGQQVTLRCSPKSGHDTVSWYQQALGQGPQFIFQYYEEEERQRGNFPDRFSGHQFPNYSSELNVNALLLGDSALYLCASSAGTGTNEKLFFGSGTQLSVL.

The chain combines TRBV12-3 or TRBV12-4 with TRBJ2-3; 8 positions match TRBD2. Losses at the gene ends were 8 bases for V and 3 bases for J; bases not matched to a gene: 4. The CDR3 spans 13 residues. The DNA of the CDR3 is TGTGCCAGCCTACGGGGGGGGACAGATACGCAGTATTTT. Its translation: CASLRGGTDTQYF.

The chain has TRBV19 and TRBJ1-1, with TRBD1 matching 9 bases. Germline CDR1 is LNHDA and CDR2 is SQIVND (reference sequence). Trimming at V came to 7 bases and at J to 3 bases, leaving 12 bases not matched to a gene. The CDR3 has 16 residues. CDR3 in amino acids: CASKGGQGVGDTEAFF. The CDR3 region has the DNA TGTGCCAGTAAGGGGGGACAGGGAGTCGGGGACACTGAAGCTTTCTTT.

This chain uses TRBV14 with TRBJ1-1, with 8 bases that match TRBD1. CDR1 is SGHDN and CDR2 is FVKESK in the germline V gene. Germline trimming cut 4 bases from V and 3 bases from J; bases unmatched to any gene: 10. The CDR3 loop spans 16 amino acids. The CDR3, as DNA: TGTGCCAGCAGCCCGTGGACAGGGAAGGCGGACACTGAAGCTTTCTTT. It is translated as CASSPWTGKADTEAFF.

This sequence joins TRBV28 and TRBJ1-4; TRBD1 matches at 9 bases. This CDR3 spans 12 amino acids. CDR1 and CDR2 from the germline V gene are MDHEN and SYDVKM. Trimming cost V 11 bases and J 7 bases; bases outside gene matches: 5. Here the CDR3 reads CALGQGGEKLFF. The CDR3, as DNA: TGTGCCTTGGGACAGGGAGGTGAAAAACTGTTTTTT. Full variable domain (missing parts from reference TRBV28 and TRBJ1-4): DVKVTQSSRYLVKRTGEKVFLECVQDMDHENMFWYRQDPGLGLRLIYFSYDVKMKEKGDIPEGYSVSREKKERFSLILESASTNQTSMYLCALGQGGEKLFFGSGTQLSVL.

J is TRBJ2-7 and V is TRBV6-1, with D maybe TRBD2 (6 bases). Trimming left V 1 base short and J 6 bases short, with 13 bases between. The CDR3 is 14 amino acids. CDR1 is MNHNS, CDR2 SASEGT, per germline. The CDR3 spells CASSEGGLLSEQYF. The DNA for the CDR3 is TGTGCCAGCAGTGAAGGGGGACTGCTTAGCGAGCAGTACTTC.

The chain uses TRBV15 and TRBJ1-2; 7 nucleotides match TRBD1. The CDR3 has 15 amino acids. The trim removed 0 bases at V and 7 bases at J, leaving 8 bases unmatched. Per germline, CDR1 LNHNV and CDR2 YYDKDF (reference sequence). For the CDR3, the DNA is TGTGCCACCAGCAGAGATCGGAACAGGGGAGGTGGCTACACCTTC. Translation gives CATSRDRNRGGGYTF.

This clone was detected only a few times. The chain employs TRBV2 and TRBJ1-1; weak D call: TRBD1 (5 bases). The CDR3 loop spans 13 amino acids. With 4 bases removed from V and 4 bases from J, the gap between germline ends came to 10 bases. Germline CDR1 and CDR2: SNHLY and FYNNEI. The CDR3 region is CASSAGQGTEAFF. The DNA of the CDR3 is TGTGCCAGCAGTGCTGGTCAGGGCACTGAAGCTTTCTTT. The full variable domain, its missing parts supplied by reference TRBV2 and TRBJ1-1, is EPEVTQTPSHQVTQMGQEVILRCVPISNHLYFYWYRQILGQKVEFLVSFYNNEISEKSEIFDDQFSVERPDGSNFTLKIRSTKLEDSAMYFCASSAGQGTEAFFGQGTRLTVV.

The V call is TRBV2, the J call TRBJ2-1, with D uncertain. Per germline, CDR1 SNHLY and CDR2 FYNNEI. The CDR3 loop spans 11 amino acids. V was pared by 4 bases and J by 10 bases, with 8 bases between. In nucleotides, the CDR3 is TGTGCCAGCAGTGCTACGCGGGAGCAGTTCTTC. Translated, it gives CASSATREQFF.

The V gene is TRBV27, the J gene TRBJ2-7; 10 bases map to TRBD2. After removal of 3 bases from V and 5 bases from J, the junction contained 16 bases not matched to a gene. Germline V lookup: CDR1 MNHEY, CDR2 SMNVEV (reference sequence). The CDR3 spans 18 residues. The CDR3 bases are TGTGCCAGCAGTTTCCGGGACAGGTCTAGCGGGAGTGTCCACGAGCAGTACTTC. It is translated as CASSFRDRSSGSVHEQYF.

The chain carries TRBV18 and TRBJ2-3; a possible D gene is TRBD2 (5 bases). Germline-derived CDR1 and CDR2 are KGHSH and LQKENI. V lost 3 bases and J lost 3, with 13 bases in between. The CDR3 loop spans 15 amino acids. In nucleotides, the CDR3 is TGTGCCAGCTCACCGGCCGGGGATACGACAGATACGCAGTATTTT. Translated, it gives CASSPAGDTTDTQYF. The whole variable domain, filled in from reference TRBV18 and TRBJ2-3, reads NAGVMQNPRHLVRRRGQEARLRCSPMKGHSHVYWYRQLPEEGLKFMVYLQKENIIDESGMPKERFSAEFPKEGPSILRIQQVVRGDSAAYFCASSPAGDTTDTQYFGPGTRLTVL.

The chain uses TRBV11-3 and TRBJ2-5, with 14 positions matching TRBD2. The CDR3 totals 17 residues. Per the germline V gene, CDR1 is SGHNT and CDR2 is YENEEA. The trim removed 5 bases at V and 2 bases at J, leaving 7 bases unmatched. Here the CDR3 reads CASSTRTSGGLQETQYF. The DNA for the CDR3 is TGTGCCAGCAGCACCCGGACTAGCGGGGGGCTTCAAGAGACCCAGTACTTC.

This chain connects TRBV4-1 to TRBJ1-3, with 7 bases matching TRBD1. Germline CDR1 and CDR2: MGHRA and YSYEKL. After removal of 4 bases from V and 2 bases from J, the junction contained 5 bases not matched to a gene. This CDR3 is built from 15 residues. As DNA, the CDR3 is TGCGCCAGCAGCCTGGGACAGCTGGCTGGAAACACCATATATTTT. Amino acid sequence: CASSLGQLAGNTIYF.

The CDR3 sequence: CASSSGQRYEQYF. The CDR3 DNA reads TGTGCCAGCAGCTCGGGACAGCGCTACGAGCAGTACTTC. The chain uses TRBV11-2 and TRBJ2-7, with TRBD1 identical over 7 bases. This CDR3 is built from 13 residues. The trim removed 4 bases at V and 3 bases at J, leaving 3 bases unmatched. Germline CDR1 reads SGHAT; CDR2 reads FQNNGV.

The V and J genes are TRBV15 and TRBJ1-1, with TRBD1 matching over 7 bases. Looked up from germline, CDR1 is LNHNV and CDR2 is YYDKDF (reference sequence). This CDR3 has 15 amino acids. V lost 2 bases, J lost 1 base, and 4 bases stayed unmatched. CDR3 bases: TGTGCCACCAGCAGACGGACAGGAGCGAACACTGAAGCTTTCTTT. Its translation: CATSRRTGANTEAFF. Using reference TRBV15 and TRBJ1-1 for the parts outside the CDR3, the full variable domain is DAMVIQNPRYQVTQFGKPVTLSCSQTLNHNVMYWYQQKSSQAPKLLFHYYDKDFNNEADTPDNFQSRRPNTSFCFLDIRSPGLGDTAMYLCATSRRTGANTEAFFGQGTRLTVV.

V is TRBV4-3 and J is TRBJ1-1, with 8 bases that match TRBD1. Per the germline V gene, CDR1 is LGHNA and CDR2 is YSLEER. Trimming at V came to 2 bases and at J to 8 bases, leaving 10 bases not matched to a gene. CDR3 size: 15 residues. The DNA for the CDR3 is TGCGCCAGCAGCCAATTTCTTACAGGGGGGAGAGAAGCTTTCTTT. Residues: CASSQFLTGGREAFF.

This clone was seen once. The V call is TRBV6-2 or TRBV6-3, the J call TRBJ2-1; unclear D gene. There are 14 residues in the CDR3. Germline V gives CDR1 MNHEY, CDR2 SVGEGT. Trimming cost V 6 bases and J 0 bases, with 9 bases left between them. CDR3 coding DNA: TGTGCCAGCAGCCTCTCCCCCTCCTACAATGAGCAGTTCTTC. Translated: CASSLSPSYNEQFF.

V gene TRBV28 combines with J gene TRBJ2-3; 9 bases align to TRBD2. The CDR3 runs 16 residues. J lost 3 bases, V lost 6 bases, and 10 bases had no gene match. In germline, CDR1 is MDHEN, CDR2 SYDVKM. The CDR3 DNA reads TGTGCCAGCAGCTCAACCACTAGCGGGTTTACAGATACGCAGTATTTT. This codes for CASSSTTSGFTDTQYF. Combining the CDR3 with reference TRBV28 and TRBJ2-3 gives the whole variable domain DVKVTQSSRYLVKRTGEKVFLECVQDMDHENMFWYRQDPGLGLRLIYFSYDVKMKEKGDIPEGYSVSREKKERFSLILESASTNQTSMYLCASSSTTSGFTDTQYFGPGTRLTVL.

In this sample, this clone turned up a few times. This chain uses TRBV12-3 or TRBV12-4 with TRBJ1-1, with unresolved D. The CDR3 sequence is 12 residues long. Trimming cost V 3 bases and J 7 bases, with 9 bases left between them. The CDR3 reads CASSLRLGEAFF. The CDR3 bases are TGTGCCAGCAGTTTGAGGCTCGGTGAAGCTTTCTTT.

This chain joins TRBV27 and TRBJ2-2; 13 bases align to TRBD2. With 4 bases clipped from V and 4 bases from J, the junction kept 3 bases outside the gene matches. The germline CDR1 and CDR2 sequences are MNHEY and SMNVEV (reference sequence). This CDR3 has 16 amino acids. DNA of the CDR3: TGTGCCAGCAGTTCAGGACTAGCGGGAGCCACCGGGGAGCTGTTTTTT. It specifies CASSSGLAGATGELFF.

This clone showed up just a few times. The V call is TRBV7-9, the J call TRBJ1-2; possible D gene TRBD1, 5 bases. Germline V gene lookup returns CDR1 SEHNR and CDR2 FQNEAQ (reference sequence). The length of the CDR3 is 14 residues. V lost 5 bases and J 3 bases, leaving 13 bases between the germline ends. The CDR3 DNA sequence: TGTGCCAGCAGCCCGGGGGGAACATACTATGGCTACACCTTC. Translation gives CASSPGGTYYGYTF.

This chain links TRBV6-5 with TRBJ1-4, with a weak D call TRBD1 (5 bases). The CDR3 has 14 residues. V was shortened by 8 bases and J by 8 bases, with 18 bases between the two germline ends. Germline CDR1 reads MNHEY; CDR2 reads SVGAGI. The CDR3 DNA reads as TGTGCCAGCCGGCAGGTAGGGGCTGGAGAAAAACTGTTTTTT. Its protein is CASRQVGAGEKLFF.

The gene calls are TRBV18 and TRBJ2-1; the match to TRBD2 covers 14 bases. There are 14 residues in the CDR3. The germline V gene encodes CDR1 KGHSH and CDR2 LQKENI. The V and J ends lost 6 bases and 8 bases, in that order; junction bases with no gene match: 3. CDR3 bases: TGTGCCAGCTCTTTGGGACTAGCGGGAGATGAGCAGTTCTTC. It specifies CASSLGLAGDEQFF.